These 21 T cell receptor beta chains came from one sample sequenced in a study of long-term antiretroviral therapy in people with HIV. This was the immunoSEQ v3.0 assay at survey level. Profiling relied on immunoSEQ multiplex PCR, and the TCRdb table lists in-frame clones only, not all of them. The sample includes under 30,000 clones, 60% to 80% of them seen just once. Sample: unsorted PBMCs, taken 2.1 years after starting antiretroviral therapy. Receptors originate from a man aged 25-45 years with HIV.

The CDR3 spells CASSEATVNQPQHF. In DNA, the CDR3 is TGTGCCAGCAGTGAAGCCACAGTAAATCAGCCCCAGCATTTT. J is TRBJ1-5 and V is TRBV6-1; D uncertain. Germline assignment: CDR1 MNHNS and CDR2 SASEGT. This CDR3 is built from 14 residues. Trimming took 0 bases from V and 4 from J, leaving 7 bases between them.

CDR3 loop: CASSLAWGGLEKLFF. The DNA of the CDR3 is TGTGCCAGCAGCTTAGCTTGGGGAGGTCTGGAAAAACTGTTTTTT. The chain employs TRBV7-9 and TRBJ1-4; D is undetermined. This CDR3 is 15 amino acids long. CDR1 and CDR2 (germline): SEHNR, FQNEAQ (reference sequence). Between the trimmed V and J ends, which lost 0 bases and 8 bases, there was a span of 13 bases.

V and J are TRBV7-8 and TRBJ1-2; 8 nucleotides agree with TRBD1. CDR1 is SGHVS and CDR2 is FQNEAQ in the germline V gene. Trimming cost V 5 bases and J 7 bases; bases outside gene matches: 12. The CDR3 is 15 amino acids. CDR3 region: CASSTGQVGSAGYTF. The DNA for the CDR3 is TGTGCCAGCAGCACGGGACAGGTTGGGTCTGCTGGCTACACCTTC.

This chain connects TRBV6-5 to TRBJ1-2, with D maybe TRBD1 (6 bases). The CDR3 runs to 14 residues. The germline V gene encodes CDR1 MNHEY and CDR2 SVGAGI. The V end was cut by 2 bases, the J end by 2 bases, with 9 bases between. CDR3 nucleotide sequence: TGTGCCAGCAGTTACAGCCAGGGGAACTATGGCTACACCTTC. Translating it yields CASSYSQGNYGYTF.

V usage is TRBV10-3 and J usage is TRBJ2-7, with D possibly matching TRBD1 (6 bases). The germline V and J ends were trimmed by 9 bases and 1 base, with 10 bases remaining between them. Germline V gene lookup returns CDR1 ENHRY and CDR2 SYGVKD. The CDR3 runs to 12 residues. The CDR3: CAIGGTSYEQYF. CDR3 coding DNA: TGTGCCATAGGGGGAACTTCCTACGAGCAGTACTTC.

The V gene is TRBV9, the J gene TRBJ2-7; 7 bases match TRBD1. Germline assignment: CDR1 SGDLS and CDR2 YYNGEE. Germline trimming cut 3 bases from V and 1 base from J; bases unmatched to any gene: 7. The CDR3 spans 15 residues. The chain's CDR3 is CASSAGQWASYEQYF. For the CDR3, the DNA is TGTGCCAGCAGCGCGGGACAGTGGGCTTCCTACGAGCAGTACTTC.

This clone appeared once. This chain uses TRBV10-3 with TRBJ2-1; D is unresolved. The CDR3 consists of 13 residues. Germline CDR1 ENHRY, CDR2 SYGVKD. V dropped 8 bases and J dropped 4 bases, with 12 bases sitting between them. This CDR3 reads CAISSEQYNEQFF. The CDR3 DNA reads as TGTGCCATCTCCAGCGAACAGTACAATGAGCAGTTCTTC.

The chain joins TRBV10-1 to TRBJ2-7, with no clear D. The length of the CDR3 is 13 residues. Trimming cost V 3 bases and J 2 bases, with 8 bases left between them. Germline values: CDR1 WNHNN, CDR2 SYGVQD (reference sequence). CDR3 in DNA: TGCGCCAGCAGTGATCCAGGTACCTACGAGCAGTACTTC. It codes for CASSDPGTYEQYF.

This clone showed up just a few times. V is TRBV4-1 and J is TRBJ1-5; 8 nucleotides match TRBD1. This CDR3 region has 17 residues. V lost 1 base, J lost 1 base, and 6 bases stayed unmatched. Germline V lookup: CDR1 MGHRA, CDR2 YSYEKL. CDR3 nucleotides: TGCGCCAGCAGCCAAGTTTCAGGGGGCATCAGCAATCAGCCCCAGCATTTT. Protein: CASSQVSGGISNQPQHF.

V usage is TRBV5-1 and J usage is TRBJ1-3; 9 positions agree with TRBD1. Trimming took 0 bases from V and 0 from J; bases not matched to a gene: 1. Germline CDR1 SGHRS, CDR2 YFSETQ. The CDR3 is made up of 16 amino acids. The CDR3 here is CASSLGDRVSGNTIYF. As DNA, the CDR3 is TGCGCCAGCAGCTTGGGGGACAGGGTCTCTGGAAACACCATATATTTT.

The chain is built from TRBV27 and TRBJ2-7, with a possible D match to TRBD2 (6 bases). V lost 2 bases and J lost 2, with 13 bases in between. Germline V lookup: CDR1 MNHEY, CDR2 SMNVEV (reference sequence). This CDR3 has 15 residues. CDR3 sequence (DNA): TGTGCCAGCAGTTTACAACCAGGGAGGACCTACGAGCAGTACTTC. Translated: CASSLQPGRTYEQYF.

In the case of this clone: Sequence at one end of the junction differs from germline and may be a read error. The rearrangement uses TRBV6-1 and TRBJ1-2, with D possibly matching TRBD1 (6 bases). The CDR3 loop spans 15 amino acids. Germline CDR1 reads MNHNS; CDR2 reads SASEGT. CDR3 DNA sequence: TGTGCCAGCAATGAAGGGCAGACAGGCTTCTATGGCTACACCTTC. It yields the protein CASNEGQTGFYGYTF.

This chain connects TRBV4-3 to TRBJ1-2; the D gene is possibly TRBD1 (5 bases). CDR1 LGHNA and CDR2 YSLEER come from the germline V gene. The germline V and J ends were trimmed by 5 bases and 7 bases, with 17 bases remaining between them. CDR3 length: 14 residues. CDR3: CASSGLRDGGGYTF. DNA for the CDR3: TGCGCCAGCAGCGGTCTGCGGGACGGGGGTGGCTACACCTTC.

This chain connects TRBV6-7 to TRBJ1-1; TRBD1 matches at 10 bases. TRBV6-7 is given ORF status, its function remaining uncertain. The V segment lost 9 bases and the J segment 11 bases; nucleotides outside the gene matches: 9. This CDR3 contains 12 residues. The DNA for the CDR3 is TGTGCCAGACTGCTAGACAGGGGGCAGGCTTTCTTT. Residues: CARLLDRGQAFF.

This chain joins TRBV28 and TRBJ2-2; tentative D call: TRBD1 (5 bases). CDR1 is MDHEN, CDR2 SYDVKM, per germline. This CDR3 has 12 residues. The V and J ends lost 3 bases and 7 bases respectively, with 6 bases between them. CDR3 loop: CASSLTVGELFF. DNA for the CDR3: TGTGCCAGCAGTTTGACAGTCGGGGAGCTGTTTTTT.

This clone came up once. The genes are TRBV6-6 and TRBJ2-3, with TRBD2 matching over 9 bases. The CDR3 sequence is 16 residues long. The ends lost 0 bases at V and 7 bases at J; junction bases unmatched: 8. CDR1 MNHNY and CDR2 SVGAGI come from the germline V gene (reference sequence). CDR3 in DNA: TGTGCCAGCAGTTACTCGGGAAGTAGCGGGGGCCATACGCAGTATTTT. It codes for CASSYSGSSGGHTQYF.

The CDR3 here is CASSQHLARNEQFF. CDR3 sequence (DNA): TGTGCCAGCAGTCAGCATTTAGCTAGGAATGAGCAGTTCTTC. The chain has TRBV6-5 and TRBJ2-1, with D uncertain. In germline, CDR1 is MNHEY, CDR2 SVGAGI. This CDR3 contains 14 residues. Trimming removed 5 bases at V and 7 bases at J, with 15 bases between.

The V and J genes are TRBV4-1 and TRBJ2-1; D could derive from TRBD1 or TRBD2 (5 bases each). The CDR3 consists of 15 residues. V was trimmed by 4 bases and J by 10 bases, leaving 20 bases between them. The V gene's germline CDR1 is MGHRA and CDR2 YSYEKL. The CDR3 loop is CASSPGTGGTMEQFF. The DNA for the CDR3 is TGCGCCAGCAGCCCCGGGACGGGCGGTACAATGGAGCAGTTCTTC.

The chain couples TRBV6-6 to TRBJ2-1; a weak D match, TRBD2 (6 bases). The CDR3 runs 14 residues. Trimming left V 4 bases short and J 7 bases short, with 14 bases between. From germline, CDR1 is MNHNY and CDR2 SVGAGI (reference sequence). CDR3 sequence reads: CASSSRLGSNEQFF. As DNA, the CDR3 is TGTGCCAGCAGTTCCAGACTAGGATCAAATGAGCAGTTCTTC.

V and J are TRBV6-6 and TRBJ2-6; D gene unclear. The CDR3 is 16 amino acids. V lost 5 bases and J lost 4, with 15 bases in between. In germline, CDR1 is MNHNY, CDR2 SVGAGI (reference sequence). The CDR3 nucleotides are TGTGCCAGCAGTAAGCAGGCCCGAGAGGGGGCCAACGTCCTGACTTTC. It codes for CASSKQAREGANVLTF.

The genes are TRBV11-3 and TRBJ2-3; TRBD2 matches 15 bases. The trim removed 5 bases at V and 6 bases at J, leaving 15 bases unmatched. From germline, CDR1 is SGHNT and CDR2 YENEEA. This CDR3 has 19 residues. Here the CDR3 reads CASSPGTSGGSWGIDTQYF. CDR3 nucleotides: TGTGCCAGCAGCCCCGGGACTAGCGGGGGGTCCTGGGGGATTGATACGCAGTATTTT.